The entry below describes one TCR beta chain. The target antigen is unknown. This sample is drawn from a study of CD8 T cells in ankylosing spondylitis. Study results and caveats: As reported, disease-linked clones showed significant enrichment in matched ankylosing spondylitis synovial fluid.

V shed 0 bases and J 3 bases; nucleotides not matched to a gene: 12. This CDR3 has 20 residues. The V gene's germline CDR1 is ENHRY and CDR2 SYGVKD. In TCRdb, the 5' RACE reads were re-called with MiXCR into one record per CDR3 protein. The sample lists about 160,000 distinct CDR3 sequences; 9.8% were seen once. Sequencing was carried out using blood, either unsorted or a sorted T cell fraction (not recorded which). The rearrangement links TRBV10-3 to TRBJ2-7, with 15 positions matching TRBD2. The TCR sequence derives from a female donor with ankylosing spondylitis or in good health (not recorded which). The CDR3 spells CAISESYGLAGGPLIYEQYF. In DNA, the CDR3 is TGTGCCATCAGTGAGTCTTACGGACTAGCGGGAGGGCCGCTAATCTACGAGCAGTACTTC.